These 25 T cell receptor beta chains originate from one sample sequenced in a study of metastatic and nonmetastatic thyroid tumors. All patients reached thyroid surgery having received no treatment beforehand. MiXCR reprocessed the PCR reads for TCRdb. The data contain 14,000 or so clones, about 35% of them singletons. Material for sequencing was tumor tissue. The receptor source for this set is a male donor with papillary thyroid cancer or a benign thyroid nodule (not recorded which). Some clones in this sample may be carry-over from other donors' samples.

As to this clone: The junction differs from germline at one of its ends, possibly a read error. The identical CDR3 is also encoded by other nucleotide sequences in the sample. The J gene is TRBJ1-1, the V gene TRBV5-1; D is unresolved. Germline V gives CDR1 SGHRS, CDR2 YFSETQ. The CDR3 loop spans 13 amino acids. CDR3 region: CASSLGRTAEAFF. CDR3 nucleotides: TGCGCCAGCAGCTTGGGACGTACAGCTGAAGCTTTCTTC.

The V call is TRBV20-1, the J call TRBJ1-1; 9 nucleotides match TRBD1. Germline V CDR1 and CDR2: DFQATT, SNEGSKA (reference sequence). The CDR3 is made up of 16 amino acids. V gave up 6 bases and J gave up 6 bases; unmatched junction bases: 17. The CDR3 bases are TGCAGTGCCCTAAAACTCTCGGGACAGGGAACCTCTGAAGCTTTCTTT. Translating gives CSALKLSGQGTSEAFF.

Turning to this clone: A much larger clone is a single base away; this may be a read error. This sample also contains other DNA sequences that code for the same CDR3. This sequence joins TRBV20-1 and TRBJ2-5; the D gene is possibly TRBD2 (6 bases). Trimming took 3 bases from V and 5 from J, leaving 19 bases between them. Germline assignment: CDR1 DFQATT and CDR2 SNEGSKA (reference sequence). The CDR3 loop spans 15 amino acids. CDR3 in amino acids: CSASALAGGVETQYF. CDR3 nucleotides: TGCAGTGCTAGCGCACTTGCCGGAGGGGTGGAGACCCAGTACTTC.

Many counts were recorded for this clone. This chain connects TRBV2 to TRBJ1-1; TRBD1 agrees at 7 bases. Germline CDR1 reads SNHLY; CDR2 reads FYNNEI. V lost 5 bases to trimming and J lost 1 base; unmatched junction nucleotides: 4. The CDR3 is 14 amino acids. The CDR3 reads CASSTRQGNTEAFF. As DNA, the CDR3 is TGTGCCAGCAGTACTCGACAGGGGAACACTGAAGCTTTCTTT.

This clone was counted many times. The chain uses TRBV28 and TRBJ2-3; D possibly matches TRBD1 or TRBD2 (6 bases each). The CDR3 extends over 15 amino acids. CDR1 and CDR2 from the germline V gene are MDHEN and SYDVKM. The germline V and J ends were trimmed by 4 bases and 4 bases, with 15 bases remaining between them. CDR3 coding DNA: TGTGCCAGCAGTTCCCCCGGGGGCGGGGCAGATACGCAGTATTTT. Amino acid sequence: CASSSPGGGADTQYF.

Ten or more counts support this clone. The chain recombines TRBV18 with TRBJ2-5, with TRBD1 matching over 7 bases. J gave up 5 bases and V 3 bases, and 3 bases lay outside the gene matches. The CDR3 covers 13 residues. Germline values: CDR1 KGHSH, CDR2 LQKENI. For the CDR3, the DNA is TGTGCCAGCTCACCCGGACAGGAGGAGACCCAGTACTTC. Translating gives CASSPGQEETQYF.

On this clone: Just one base apart from a much larger clone, this may be a read error. The chain joins TRBV5-1 to TRBJ2-3; no reliable D call. Looked up from germline, CDR1 is SGHRS and CDR2 is YFSETQ. This CDR3 comprises 12 residues. The CDR3 DNA reads as TGCACCAGCAGCCTCCCGGCGGATACGCAGTATTTT. Its protein is CTSSLPADTQYF.

The rearrangement joins TRBV20-1 to TRBJ2-7; 11 bases agree with TRBD2. With V trimmed by 2 bases and J by 0 bases, 3 bases remained unmatched. The V gene's germline CDR1 is DFQATT and CDR2 SNEGSKA (reference sequence). The CDR3 is 15 amino acids. The CDR3: CSARSLAGDSYEQYF. In DNA, the CDR3 is TGCAGTGCTAGATCACTAGCGGGAGACTCCTACGAGCAGTACTTC.

J is TRBJ2-7 and V is TRBV3-1; no reliable D call. Germline assignment: CDR1 LGHDT and CDR2 YNNKEL (reference sequence). The CDR3 is 13 amino acids. Trimming took 4 bases from V and 4 from J, leaving 11 bases between them. CDR3 region: CASSPAPLYEQYF. CDR3 coding DNA: TGTGCCAGCAGCCCAGCCCCACTATACGAGCAGTACTTC.

This clone qualifies as medium-sized. The V call is TRBV7-6, the J call TRBJ1-1; unclear D gene. The CDR3 totals 12 residues. Trimming stripped 5 bases from V and 3 bases from J, with 7 bases between. In germline, CDR1 is SGHVS, CDR2 FNYEAQ. CDR3: CASSPGYTEAFF. Here the CDR3 DNA reads TGTGCCAGCAGCCCGGGCTACACTGAAGCTTTCTTT.

This clone has at least ten counts. The genes are TRBV18 and TRBJ1-5; no clear D gene. The CDR3 runs 13 residues. Trimming stripped 10 bases from V and 5 bases from J, with 15 bases between. Germline-derived CDR1 and CDR2 are KGHSH and LQKENI. The CDR3 sequence: CATGSSSDQPQHF. The CDR3 DNA follows: TGTGCCACTGGGAGCAGCTCAGATCAGCCCCAGCATTTT.

At least ten counts were recorded for this clone. J is TRBJ2-1 and V is TRBV10-3; the D gene is possibly TRBD2 (5 bases). Germline V lookup: CDR1 ENHRY, CDR2 SYGVKD. The CDR3 totals 11 residues. V shed 5 bases and J shed 8 bases, with 7 bases lying between them. The CDR3 sequence is CAISQRDEQFF. The CDR3, as DNA: TGTGCCATCAGTCAGAGGGATGAGCAGTTCTTC.

This clone was picked up many times. CDR3 nucleotides: TGTGCCAGCAGTTTAGACCGAGCGGCTAGCACAGATACGCAGTATTTT. Translating it yields CASSLDRAASTDTQYF. The chain recombines TRBV28 with TRBJ2-3; D may be TRBD2 (5 bases). The V end lost 2 bases, the J end lost 0 bases, and 12 bases lay between the germline ends. From germline, CDR1 is MDHEN and CDR2 SYDVKM. This CDR3 is 16 amino acids long.

The chain joins TRBV18 to TRBJ2-7; the D call may be TRBD1 or TRBD2 (5 bases each). CDR3 length equals 12 residues. Germline values: CDR1 KGHSH, CDR2 LQKENI. V gave up 3 bases and J gave up 6 bases, with 9 bases separating them. In DNA, the CDR3 is TGTGCCAGCTCACCCCAGGGACGCGAGCAGTACTTC. It is translated as CASSPQGREQYF.

The J gene is TRBJ1-1, the V gene TRBV19; D ambiguous. Germline V gene sequence: CDR1 LNHDA, CDR2 SQIVND (reference sequence). The CDR3 length is 13 residues. With 5 bases removed from V and 1 base from J, the gap between germline ends came to 8 bases. This CDR3 is CASSPSPNTEAFF. The CDR3 nucleotides are TGTGCCAGTAGTCCTTCACCGAACACTGAAGCTTTCTTT.

The rearrangement joins TRBV11-2 to TRBJ1-6; no firm D call. Germline-derived CDR1 and CDR2 are SGHAT and FQNNGV. The CDR3 is 14 residues long. Trimming stripped 1 base from V and 8 bases from J, with 9 bases between. The chain's CDR3 is CASSLVLGDSPLHF. CDR3 DNA sequence: TGTGCCAGCAGCTTAGTTCTCGGAGATTCACCCCTCCACTTT. The full variable domain, completed using reference TRBV11-2 and TRBJ1-6, is EAGVAQSPRYKIIEKRQSVAFWCNPISGHATLYWYQQILGQGPKLLIQFQNNGVVDDSQLPKDRFSAERLKGVDSTLKIQPAKLEDSAVYLCASSLVLGDSPLHFGNGTRLTVT.

As to this clone: Sequence at one end of the junction differs from germline and may be a read error. The gene calls are TRBV20-1 and TRBJ2-1; D not certain. Germline loops: CDR1 DFQATT, CDR2 SNEGSKA (reference sequence). CDR3 size: 14 residues. CDR3 sequence reads: CRARPYSHTDAQFF. CDR3 sequence (DNA): TGCAGAGCTAGACCCTATAGCCACACAGATGCGCAGTTCTTC.

In this sample, this clone turned up many times. The gene calls are TRBV28 and TRBJ2-3; D might be TRBD1 (5 bases). V was cut by 1 base and J by 2 bases, with 10 bases left in between. CDR1 and CDR2 (germline): MDHEN, SYDVKM. This CDR3 spans 15 amino acids. CDR3 in amino acids: CASSLYGAATDTQYF. The CDR3 nucleotides are TGTGCCAGCAGTTTATATGGGGCCGCCACAGATACGCAGTATTTT. Variable domain in full (rest from reference TRBV28 and TRBJ2-3): DVKVTQSSRYLVKRTGEKVFLECVQDMDHENMFWYRQDPGLGLRLIYFSYDVKMKEKGDIPEGYSVSREKKERFSLILESASTNQTSMYLCASSLYGAATDTQYFGPGTRLTVL.

The table lists this clone with a few counts. V is TRBV9 and J is TRBJ1-6; D is ambiguous. CDR3 length equals 15 residues. Trimming removed 5 bases at V and 8 bases at J, with 17 bases between. Germline-derived CDR1 and CDR2 are SGDLS and YYNGEE. CDR3 nucleotides: TGTGCCAGCAGGCGTCTCCTGGAGTTTGATTCACCCCTCCACTTT. Its translation: CASRRLLEFDSPLHF.

This clone was detected a few times. The rearrangement links TRBV6-1 to TRBJ2-3; TRBD2 agrees at 11 bases. The junction had 7 bases not matched to a gene; V was cut back by 6 bases and J by 2 bases. The CDR3 is made up of 16 amino acids. CDR1 is MNHNS, CDR2 SASEGT, per germline. The CDR3 nucleotides are TGTGCCAGCAGGCCAAGACTAGCGGGAAACACAGATACGCAGTATTTT. This codes for CASRPRLAGNTDTQYF.

This clone was counted ten times or more. The chain recombines TRBV7-3 with TRBJ2-1; 11 bases map to TRBD2. Per germline, CDR1 SGHTA and CDR2 FQGTGA. Trimming removed 1 base from V and 16 bases from J; junction bases left unmatched: 9. The CDR3 is 14 residues long. For the CDR3, the DNA is TGTGCCAGCAGCTTAAGCGTATTAGCGGGGGGGATATTCTTC. This gives the protein CASSLSVLAGGIFF.

This clone has just a few counts. The rearrangement links TRBV6-1 to TRBJ1-2, with D perhaps matching TRBD1 (6 bases). Trimming took off 0 bases at V and 5 bases at J, with 13 bases between the two ends. Germline V gene data show CDR1 as MNHNS and CDR2 as SASEGT. This CDR3 is 15 amino acids long. The CDR3 region is CASSEATQGRYGYTF. In nucleotides, the CDR3 is TGTGCCAGCAGTGAAGCAACACAGGGAAGATATGGCTACACCTTC.

Concerning this clone itself: Since the CDR3 does not end with the conserved phenylalanine or tryptophan, this likely comes from a read error. V and J are TRBV7-8 and TRBJ2-6; 8 bases agree with TRBD1. The length of the CDR3 is 18 residues. Germline CDR1 is SGHVS and CDR2 is FQNEAQ. The CDR3: CASTPWTGLHSGANVLTY. Written as DNA, the CDR3 is TGTGCCAGCACCCCATGGACAGGGCTTCACTCTGGTGCCAACGTCCTGACTTAC.

In regard to this clone: A much larger clone lies one base from this, so it may be a read error. This chain links TRBV20-1 with TRBJ2-5; 8 bases align to TRBD2. The CDR3 totals 20 residues. Germline V gives CDR1 DFQATT, CDR2 SNEGSKA (reference sequence). Germline trimming cut 6 bases from V and 2 bases from J; bases unmatched to any gene: 26. The CDR3 is CSAQGRPIGGAVSPQETQYF. CDR3 coding DNA: TGCAGTGCCCAAGGACGGCCCATCGGGGGGGCGGTAAGCCCTCAAGAGACCCAGTACTTC.

Many counts were recorded for this clone. An end of the junction does not agree with germline; a read error may underlie this. The chain recombines TRBV20-1 with TRBJ2-3, with 10 bases that match TRBD2. Germline lookup yields CDR1 DFQATT and CDR2 SNEGSKA (reference sequence). The CDR3 runs 17 residues. The CDR3 DNA reads TGCAGTGCTACTAGGTCACCTAGCGGGGGAGGCACGGATACGCAGTATTTT. Translating gives CSATRSPSGGGTDTQYF.